The present entry profiles one T cell receptor (beta chain) with its context. Its antigen is as yet unknown. Sample-barcoded 5' priming and a J-beta primer mix drove a second PCR of about 7 to 12 cycles. TCRdb recomputed calls from the 5' RACE reads with MiXCR, one row per CDR3 protein. The sample lists roughly 1 million distinct CDR3 sequences, almost 25% occurring once. The data were obtained in a study of blood T cells in healthy people across ages. Study-level points and caveats: Naive CD4+ cell counts and diversity both ran higher in long-lived than in aged donors.

Isolated PBMCs totaled at least 6 million in each sample. CDR3 size: 17 residues. Germline values: CDR1 MDHEN, CDR2 SYDVKM. V lost 2 bases and J lost 4, with 20 bases in between. The same sample was also used in a study of T cells of mothers and their children. That report notes: Every microgram of extracted RNA entered cDNA synthesis, approximately 1.5 ug per 15 ul.

The sequence was collected from a girl aged 2-10 years in good health. The chain combines TRBV28 with TRBJ1-2; D is unclear. The sample comprised blood. The CDR3 sequence is CASSLAQALSHLYGYTF. The CDR3 coding sequence is TGTGCCAGCAGTTTAGCGCAGGCCCTGAGCCATCTCTATGGCTACACCTTC.